Below are 23 T cell receptor beta chains sequenced from a single sample in a study of blood T cell repertoires in COVID-19. TCRdb keeps only in-frame clones here, not all; method: immunoSEQ multiplex PCR. Among about 250,000 clones listed, under 85% were seen once. Sequences were obtained from peripheral blood. The receptors here all came from a human donor with COVID-19, enrolled during active disease. The donor label of this sample is uncertain.

The V gene is TRBV7-9, the J gene TRBJ2-2, with TRBD2 matching over 9 bases. J lost 5 bases, V lost 8 bases, and 6 bases had no gene match. The CDR3 consists of 14 residues. CDR1 and CDR2 from the germline V gene are SEHNR and FQNEAQ (reference sequence). The CDR3 DNA reads as TGTGCCAGCCGCTCTAGCGGGACTACCGGGGAGCTGTTTTTT. It specifies CASRSSGTTGELFF.

This sequence joins TRBV15 and TRBJ1-2; TRBD1 matches 9 bases. Germline loops: CDR1 LNHNV, CDR2 YYDKDF (reference sequence). The CDR3 has 16 amino acids. V was pared by 3 bases and J by 4 bases, with 9 bases of the junction left unmatched. In nucleotides, the CDR3 is TGTGCCACCAGCAGGGACCCGGGGACAGGGTCCTATGGCTACACCTTC. Residues: CATSRDPGTGSYGYTF.

The chain joins TRBV7-8 to TRBJ2-7, with 7 bases identical to TRBD1. From germline, CDR1 is SGHVS and CDR2 FQNEAQ. The CDR3 consists of 16 residues. Trimming cost V 3 bases and J 0 bases; bases outside gene matches: 8. The CDR3 sequence: CASSLRGQLYSYEQYF. Here the CDR3 DNA reads TGTGCCAGCAGCTTGAGGGGACAGCTTTACTCCTACGAGCAGTACTTC.

V usage is TRBV11-2 and J usage is TRBJ2-3; possible D gene TRBD1, 6 bases. The V and J ends lost 3 bases and 3 bases respectively, with 7 bases between them. Germline assignment: CDR1 SGHAT and CDR2 FQNNGV. The CDR3 has 13 residues. The CDR3 here is CASSFQGTDTQYF. CDR3 nucleotide sequence: TGTGCCAGCAGCTTTCAGGGGACAGATACGCAGTATTTT.

This sequence joins TRBV19 and TRBJ2-1; D remains unclear. In germline, CDR1 is LNHDA, CDR2 SQIVND (reference sequence). Trimming pared 7 bases from V and 3 bases from J, leaving 10 bases between. CDR3 size: 13 residues. Here the CDR3 reads CASTGRFYNEQFF. For the CDR3, the DNA is TGTGCCAGTACCGGCAGGTTCTACAATGAGCAGTTCTTC.

The gene calls are TRBV5-1 and TRBJ2-3; 8 bases agree with TRBD2. The CDR3 covers 16 residues. V was pared by 0 bases and J by 0 bases, with 3 bases of the junction left unmatched. Germline V gene data show CDR1 as SGHRS and CDR2 as YFSETQ. The CDR3 reads CASSLGGGRSTDTQYF. The DNA for the CDR3 is TGCGCCAGCAGCTTGGGGGGCGGGAGGAGCACAGATACGCAGTATTTT.

The J gene is TRBJ1-6, the V gene TRBV21-1. TRBV21-1 is reported as a pseudogene. The CDR3 runs 17 residues. Written as DNA, the CDR3 is TGTGCCAGAACCATAAGACGGCGGGGGTTATTTAATTCACCCCTCCACTTT. As protein: CARTIRRRGLFNSPLHF.

This chain joins TRBV2 and TRBJ1-2; D might be TRBD1 (5 bases). CDR1 SNHLY and CDR2 FYNNEI come from the germline V gene. The V end was cut by 8 bases, the J end by 5 bases, with 27 bases between. The CDR3 contains 17 residues. The CDR3: CASLRGGVSFLQYGYTF. In DNA form, the CDR3 reads TGTGCCAGCCTCCGGGGGGGGGTATCGTTCCTTCAGTATGGCTACACCTTC.

The V and J genes are TRBV27 and TRBJ1-2, with D perhaps TRBD1 (6 bases). CDR1 and CDR2 from the germline V gene are MNHEY and SMNVEV (reference sequence). This CDR3 is built from 14 residues. With 5 bases removed from V and 6 bases from J, the gap between germline ends came to 16 bases. As DNA, the CDR3 is TGTGCCAGCAGTGCAGGGGCCCGTATGGATGGCTACACCTTC. Translation: CASSAGARMDGYTF.

The chain links TRBV19 to TRBJ1-1; 10 bases are a match to TRBD1. V lost 4 bases to trimming and J lost 7 bases; unmatched junction nucleotides: 12. The CDR3 runs to 16 residues. In germline, CDR1 is LNHDA, CDR2 SQIVND (reference sequence). The chain's CDR3 is CASSKIGGQGTGEAFF. The CDR3 coding sequence is TGTGCCAGTAGTAAAATCGGGGGACAGGGGACAGGTGAAGCTTTCTTT.

For the CDR3, the DNA is TGTGCCAGTAGTAAGCTAATCTCCGGGACAGGGGCTTTGGCCACTGAAGCTTTCTTT. This translates into CASSKLISGTGALATEAFF. The rearrangement links TRBV19 to TRBJ1-1; 10 nucleotides line up with TRBD1. This CDR3 has 19 amino acids. CDR1 LNHDA and CDR2 SQIVND come from the germline V gene (reference sequence). V shed 4 bases and J 4 bases; nucleotides not matched to a gene: 18. The full variable domain, with the rest looked up from reference TRBV19 and TRBJ1-1, is DGGITQSPKYLFRKEGQNVTLSCEQNLNHDAMYWYRQDPGQGLRLIYYSQIVNDFQKGDIAEGYSVSREKKESFPLTVTSAQKNPTAFYLCASSKLISGTGALATEAFFGQGTRLTVV.

The genes are TRBV10-3 and TRBJ1-1; D remains ambiguous. Trimming removed 6 bases from V and 4 bases from J, with 12 bases in between. This CDR3 is built from 13 residues. Germline V gene data show CDR1 as ENHRY and CDR2 as SYGVKD. CDR3 sequence: CAIRSDAGTEAFF. The CDR3, as DNA: TGTGCCATCAGGTCGGATGCAGGCACTGAAGCTTTCTTT.

This rearrangement joins TRBV5-3 to TRBJ2-7, with a possible D match to TRBD2 (6 bases). TRBV5-3 is an ORF, and what it does is uncertain. The CDR3 is made up of 14 amino acids. V shed 4 bases and J shed 0 bases, with 11 bases lying between them. The CDR3 protein is CARSAGSRSYEQYF. CDR3 coding DNA: TGTGCCAGAAGCGCGGGATCCCGCTCCTACGAGCAGTACTTC.

This clone was detected a few times. The chain has TRBV28 and TRBJ1-2; 9 bases agree with TRBD1. CDR1 is MDHEN and CDR2 is SYDVKM in the germline V gene. This CDR3 spans 12 amino acids. Trimming removed 6 bases from V and 4 bases from J; junction bases left unmatched: 0. CDR3 sequence: CASRTGGYGYTF. CDR3 DNA sequence: TGTGCCAGCAGGACAGGGGGCTATGGCTACACCTTC.

The rearrangement joins TRBV7-2 to TRBJ2-5; D perhaps matches TRBD1 (5 bases). Trimming stripped 4 bases from V and 4 bases from J, with 13 bases between. Germline CDR1 is SGHTA and CDR2 is FQGNSA. The CDR3 loop spans 14 amino acids. The DNA for the CDR3 is TGTGCCAGCAGCTGGAGCAGGGCTGGAGAGACCCAGTACTTC. Translating gives CASSWSRAGETQYF. Looking up the rest from reference TRBV7-2 and TRBJ2-5 gives the full variable domain: GAGVSQSPSNKVTEKGKDVELRCDPISGHTALYWYRQSLGQGLEFLIYFQGNSAPDKSGLPSDRFSAERTGGSVSTLTIQRTQQEDSAVYLCASSWSRAGETQYFGPGTRLLVL.

The chain employs TRBV10-3 and TRBJ2-2, with a tentative D call TRBD1 (5 bases). This CDR3 contains 15 residues. V was trimmed by 7 bases and J by 1 base, leaving 13 bases between them. The germline V gene encodes CDR1 ENHRY and CDR2 SYGVKD. CDR3 DNA: TGTGCCATCAAGAACAGCGACAGGAACACCGGGGAGCTGTTTTTT. This gives the protein CAIKNSDRNTGELFF.

The chain joins TRBV30 to TRBJ1-5, with 8 bases lining up with TRBD1. This CDR3 is 13 amino acids long. Unmatched junction bases numbered 2, after V lost 3 bases and J lost 4 bases. Germline lookup yields CDR1 GTSNPN and CDR2 SVGIG (reference sequence). The CDR3 DNA sequence: TGTGCCTGGAGGCAGGGGGCGAATCAGCCCCAGCATTTT. This translates into CAWRQGANQPQHF.

The chain combines TRBV19 with TRBJ2-2; D might be TRBD2 (6 bases). Trimming took off 3 bases at V and 5 bases at J, with 10 bases between the two ends. Germline assignment: CDR1 LNHDA and CDR2 SQIVND (reference sequence). The CDR3 has 14 amino acids. The CDR3 here is CASSMLSGTGELFF. The CDR3 DNA is TGTGCCAGTAGTATGCTGAGCGGGACCGGGGAGCTGTTTTTT.

This chain connects TRBV14 to TRBJ1-1; 7 nucleotides match TRBD1. The germline V gene has CDR1 SGHDN and CDR2 FVKESK. CDR3 length equals 15 residues. Trimming took 1 base from V and 3 from J; bases not matched to a gene: 5. The chain's CDR3 is CASSQGQGVDTEAFF. Written as DNA, the CDR3 is TGTGCCAGCAGCCAAGGCCAGGGGGTTGACACTGAAGCTTTCTTT.

The chain combines TRBV6-5 with TRBJ1-5, with D tentatively TRBD1 (6 bases). CDR1 and CDR2 (germline): MNHEY, SVGAGI. The CDR3 runs to 15 residues. Trimming stripped 0 bases from V and 2 bases from J, with 8 bases between. The CDR3 DNA sequence: TGTGCCAGCAGTTACTCGAAGGGGGGCAATCAGCCCCAGCATTTT. Protein: CASSYSKGGNQPQHF.

V is TRBV27 and J is TRBJ1-1; no reliable D call. V was cut by 2 bases and J by 4 bases, with 8 bases left in between. The CDR3 contains 13 residues. Per germline, CDR1 MNHEY and CDR2 SMNVEV (reference sequence). The CDR3 loop is CASSLSVSTEAFF. The CDR3 coding sequence is TGTGCCAGCAGTTTAAGCGTTAGCACTGAAGCTTTCTTT.

The V call is TRBV6-6, the J call TRBJ1-2; no firm D call. The V end lost 6 bases, the J end lost 3 bases, and 5 bases lay between the germline ends. The CDR3 is 11 residues long. Germline loops: CDR1 MNHNY, CDR2 SVGAGI (reference sequence). The CDR3 coding sequence is TGTGCCAGCAGGCGTGACTATGGCTACACCTTC. Translation gives CASRRDYGYTF.

CDR3 bases: TGTGCCAGCTCACCACGGACTAGCGGATACACAGATACGCAGTATTTT. Translation gives CASSPRTSGYTDTQYF. The chain recombines TRBV18 with TRBJ2-3, with TRBD2 matching over 10 bases. Germline V lookup: CDR1 KGHSH, CDR2 LQKENI. The ends lost 1 base at V and 2 bases at J; junction bases unmatched: 3. The CDR3 is made up of 16 amino acids.